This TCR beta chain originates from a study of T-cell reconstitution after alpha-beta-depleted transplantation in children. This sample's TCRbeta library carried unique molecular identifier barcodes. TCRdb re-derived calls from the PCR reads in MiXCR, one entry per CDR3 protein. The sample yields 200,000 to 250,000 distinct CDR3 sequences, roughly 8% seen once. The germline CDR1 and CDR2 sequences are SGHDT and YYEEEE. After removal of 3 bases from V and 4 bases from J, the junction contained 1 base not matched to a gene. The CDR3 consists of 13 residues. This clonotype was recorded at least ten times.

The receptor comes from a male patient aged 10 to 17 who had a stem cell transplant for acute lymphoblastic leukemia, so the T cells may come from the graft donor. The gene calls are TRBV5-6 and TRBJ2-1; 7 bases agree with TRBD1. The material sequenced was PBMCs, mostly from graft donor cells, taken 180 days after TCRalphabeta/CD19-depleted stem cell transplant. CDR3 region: CASSWDSYNEQFF. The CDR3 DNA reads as TGTGCCAGCAGCTGGGACAGTTACAATGAGCAGTTCTTC.